This entry describes one T cell receptor (beta chain). Germline CDR1 and CDR2: SGHTA and FQGTGA. V dropped 5 bases and J dropped 7; count of bases not matched to a gene: 5. The CDR3 is 15 amino acids. These data are taken from a study of blood T cell repertoires in COVID-19. Profiled with immunoSEQ multiplex PCR; TCRdb holds only in-frame clones, not every one. In the table there are hundreds of thousands of clones, 70% to 90% of which are singletons. The sequence was collected from a woman between 50 and 59 years old with active or convalescent COVID-19. The chain carries TRBV7-3 and TRBJ2-2, with TRBD2 matching 12 bases. Sequenced sample: peripheral blood. The CDR3 region is CASSPRTSGNGELFF. CDR3 DNA: TGTGCCAGCAGCCCCCGGACTAGCGGGAACGGGGAGCTGTTTTTT.